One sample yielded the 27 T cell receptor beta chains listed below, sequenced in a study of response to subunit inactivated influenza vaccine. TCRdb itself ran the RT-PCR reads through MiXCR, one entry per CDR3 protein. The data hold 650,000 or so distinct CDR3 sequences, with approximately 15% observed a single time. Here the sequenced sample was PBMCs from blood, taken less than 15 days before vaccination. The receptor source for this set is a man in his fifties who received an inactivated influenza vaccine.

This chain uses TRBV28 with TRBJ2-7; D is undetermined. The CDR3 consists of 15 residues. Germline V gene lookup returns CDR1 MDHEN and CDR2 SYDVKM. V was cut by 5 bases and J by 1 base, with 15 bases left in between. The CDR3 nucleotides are TGTGCCAGCAGTCCGAGACCGCCCGCATCCTACGAGCAGTACTTC. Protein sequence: CASSPRPPASYEQYF.

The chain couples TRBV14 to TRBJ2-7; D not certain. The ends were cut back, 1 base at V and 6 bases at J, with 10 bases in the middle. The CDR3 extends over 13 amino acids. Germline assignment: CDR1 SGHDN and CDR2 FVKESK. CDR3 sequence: CASSQAWYGEQYF. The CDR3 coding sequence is TGTGCCAGCAGCCAAGCCTGGTACGGCGAGCAGTACTTC.

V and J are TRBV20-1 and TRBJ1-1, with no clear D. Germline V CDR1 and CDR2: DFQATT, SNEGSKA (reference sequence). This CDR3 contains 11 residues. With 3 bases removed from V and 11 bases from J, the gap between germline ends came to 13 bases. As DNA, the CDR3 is TGCAGTGCTAGCATGGGTCACTGGGCTTTCTTT. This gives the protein CSASMGHWAFF.

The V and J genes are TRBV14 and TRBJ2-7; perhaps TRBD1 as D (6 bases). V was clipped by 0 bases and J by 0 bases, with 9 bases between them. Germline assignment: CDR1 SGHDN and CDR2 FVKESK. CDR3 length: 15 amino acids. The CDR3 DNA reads TGTGCCAGCAGCCAAGATCCAGGGGACTCCTACGAGCAGTACTTC. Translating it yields CASSQDPGDSYEQYF.

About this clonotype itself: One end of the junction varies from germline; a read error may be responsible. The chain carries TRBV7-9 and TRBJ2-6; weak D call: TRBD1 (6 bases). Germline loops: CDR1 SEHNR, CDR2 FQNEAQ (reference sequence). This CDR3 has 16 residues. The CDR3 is CASSLGSVAGDNVLTF. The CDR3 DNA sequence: TGTGCCAGCAGCTTAGGATCCGTGGCAGGGGACAACGTCCTGACTTTC.

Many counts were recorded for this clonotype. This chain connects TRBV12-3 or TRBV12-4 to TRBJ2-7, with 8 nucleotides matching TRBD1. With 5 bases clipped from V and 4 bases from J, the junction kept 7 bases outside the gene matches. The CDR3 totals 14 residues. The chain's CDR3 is CASSRGQVGYEQYF. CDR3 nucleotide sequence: TGTGCCAGCAGTCGGGGACAGGTCGGGTACGAGCAGTACTTC.

CDR3 coding DNA: TGTGCCAGCAGACAGCAGGGATCTCACTATGGCTACACCTTC. It translates to CASRQQGSHYGYTF. V is TRBV12-3 or TRBV12-4 and J is TRBJ1-2, with a tentative D call TRBD1 (5 bases). The CDR3 runs to 14 residues. With 6 bases removed from V and 3 bases from J, the gap between germline ends came to 14 bases.

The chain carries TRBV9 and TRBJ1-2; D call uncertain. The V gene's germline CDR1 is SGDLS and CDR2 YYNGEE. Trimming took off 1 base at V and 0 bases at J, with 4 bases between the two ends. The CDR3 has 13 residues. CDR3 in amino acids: CASSVTPNYGYTF. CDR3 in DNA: TGTGCCAGCAGCGTAACCCCTAACTATGGCTACACCTTC.

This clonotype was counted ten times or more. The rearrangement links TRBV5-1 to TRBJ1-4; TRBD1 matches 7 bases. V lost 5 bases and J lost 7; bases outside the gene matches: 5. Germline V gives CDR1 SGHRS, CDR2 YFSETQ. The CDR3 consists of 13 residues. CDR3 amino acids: CASRRQGGEKLFF. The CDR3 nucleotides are TGCGCCAGCAGGAGACAGGGCGGTGAAAAACTGTTTTTT.

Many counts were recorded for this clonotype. The CDR3 sequence is CSVTLPGQGINVLTF. The DNA for the CDR3 is TGCAGCGTAACCCTCCCGGGACAGGGAATCAACGTCCTGACTTTC. J is TRBJ2-6 and V is TRBV29-1; 9 nucleotides match TRBD1. The CDR3 spans 15 residues. The germline V gene has CDR1 SQVTM and CDR2 ANQGSEA. Trimming removed 6 bases from V and 9 bases from J; junction bases left unmatched: 12. The variable domain in full, completed from reference TRBV29-1 and TRBJ2-6, reads SAVISQKPSRDICQRGTSLTIQCQVDSQVTMMFWYRQQPGQSLTLIATANQGSEATYESGFVIDKFPISRPNLTFSTLTVSNMSPEDSSIYLCSVTLPGQGINVLTFGAGSRLTVL.

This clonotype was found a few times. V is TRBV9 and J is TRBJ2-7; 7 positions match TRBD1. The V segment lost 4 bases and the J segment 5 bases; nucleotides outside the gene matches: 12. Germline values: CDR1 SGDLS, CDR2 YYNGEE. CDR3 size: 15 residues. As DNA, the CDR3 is TGTGCCAGCAGCCGTAGCACGGACAGGCTCAACGAGCAGTACTTC. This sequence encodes CASSRSTDRLNEQYF. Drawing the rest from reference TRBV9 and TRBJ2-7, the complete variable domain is DSGVTQTPKHLITATGQRVTLRCSPRSGDLSVYWYQQSLDQGLQFLIQYYNGEERAKGNILERFSAQQFPDLHSELNLSSLELGDSALYFCASSRSTDRLNEQYFGPGTRLTVT.

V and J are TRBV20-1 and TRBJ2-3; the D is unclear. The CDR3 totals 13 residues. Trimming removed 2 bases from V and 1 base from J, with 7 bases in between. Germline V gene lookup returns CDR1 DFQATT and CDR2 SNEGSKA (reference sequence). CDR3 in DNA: TGCAGTGCTAGAAGGCAGGGCACAGATACGCAGTATTTT. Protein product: CSARRQGTDTQYF.

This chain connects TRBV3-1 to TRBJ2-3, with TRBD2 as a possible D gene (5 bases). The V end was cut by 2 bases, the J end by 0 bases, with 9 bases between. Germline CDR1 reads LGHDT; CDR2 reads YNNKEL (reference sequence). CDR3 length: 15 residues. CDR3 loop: CASSQRRVSTDTQYF. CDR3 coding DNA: TGTGCCAGCAGCCAAAGGCGGGTAAGCACAGATACGCAGTATTTT.

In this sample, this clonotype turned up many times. CDR3 nucleotide sequence: TGCAGCGTTGTTTTGGGACTGGGCTATGGCTACACCTTC. This encodes CSVVLGLGYGYTF. This sequence joins TRBV29-1 and TRBJ1-2; D is possibly TRBD1 (5 bases). In germline, CDR1 is SQVTM, CDR2 ANQGSEA. Trimming left V 4 bases short and J 4 bases short, with 13 bases between. This CDR3 contains 13 residues. The whole variable domain, remainder taken from reference TRBV29-1 and TRBJ1-2, is SAVISQKPSRDICQRGTSLTIQCQVDSQVTMMFWYRQQPGQSLTLIATANQGSEATYESGFVIDKFPISRPNLTFSTLTVSNMSPEDSSIYLCSVVLGLGYGYTFGSGTRLTVV.

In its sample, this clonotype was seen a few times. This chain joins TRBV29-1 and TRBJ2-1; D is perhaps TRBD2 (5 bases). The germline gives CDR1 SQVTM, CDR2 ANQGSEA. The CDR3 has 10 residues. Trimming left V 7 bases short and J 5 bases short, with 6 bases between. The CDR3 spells CSGGHNEQFF. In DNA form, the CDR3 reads TGCAGCGGCGGGCACAATGAGCAGTTCTTC.

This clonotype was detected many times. The CDR3 loop is CASSYARLPNTEAFF. CDR3 DNA sequence: TGTGCCAGCAGTTACGCTAGACTTCCGAACACTGAAGCTTTCTTT. The V call is TRBV6-5, the J call TRBJ1-1; the D is unclear. The ends were cut back, 2 bases at V and 1 base at J, with 11 bases in the middle. The CDR3 covers 15 residues. Looked up from germline, CDR1 is MNHEY and CDR2 is SVGAGI.

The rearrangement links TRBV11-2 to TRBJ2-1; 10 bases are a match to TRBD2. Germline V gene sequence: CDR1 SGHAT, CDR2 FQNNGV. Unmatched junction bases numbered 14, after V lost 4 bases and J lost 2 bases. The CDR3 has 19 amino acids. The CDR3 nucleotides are TGTGCCAGCAGCTCCAGATCAGTAGCGGGGGGTATAACCTACAATGAGCAGTTCTTC. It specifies CASSSRSVAGGITYNEQFF.

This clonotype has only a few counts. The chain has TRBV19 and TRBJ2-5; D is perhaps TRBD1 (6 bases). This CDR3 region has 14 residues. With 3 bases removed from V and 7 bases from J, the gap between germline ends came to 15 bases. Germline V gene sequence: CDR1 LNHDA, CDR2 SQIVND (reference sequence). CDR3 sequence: CASSMQQGSGTQYF. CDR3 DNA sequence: TGTGCCAGTAGTATGCAACAGGGATCAGGGACCCAGTACTTC.

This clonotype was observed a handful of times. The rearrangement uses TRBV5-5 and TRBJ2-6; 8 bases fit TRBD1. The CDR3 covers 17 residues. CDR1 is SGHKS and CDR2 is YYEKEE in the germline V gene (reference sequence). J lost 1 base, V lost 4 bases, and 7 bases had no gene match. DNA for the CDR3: TGTGCCAGCAGCCCCACAGGGGGGTATTCTGGGGCCAACGTCCTGACTTTC. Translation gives CASSPTGGYSGANVLTF.

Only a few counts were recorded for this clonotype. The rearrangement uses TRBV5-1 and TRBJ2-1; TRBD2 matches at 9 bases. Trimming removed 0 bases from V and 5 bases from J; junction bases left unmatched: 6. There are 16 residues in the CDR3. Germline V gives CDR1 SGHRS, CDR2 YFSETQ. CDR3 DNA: TGCGCCAGCAGCTTGGCCCCAGCTAGCGGGGACAATGAGCAGTTCTTC. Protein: CASSLAPASGDNEQFF. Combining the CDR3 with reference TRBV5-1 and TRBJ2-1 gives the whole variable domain KAGVTQTPRYLIKTRGQQVTLSCSPISGHRSVSWYQQTPGQGLQFLFEYFSETQRNKGNFPGRFSGRQFSNSRSEMNVSTLELGDSALYLCASSLAPASGDNEQFFGPGTRLTVL.

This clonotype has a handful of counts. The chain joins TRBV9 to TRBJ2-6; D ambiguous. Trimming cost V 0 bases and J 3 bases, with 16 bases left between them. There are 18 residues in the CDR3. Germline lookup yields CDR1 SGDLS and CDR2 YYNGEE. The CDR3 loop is CASSVVPDQWGGANVLTF. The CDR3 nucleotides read TGTGCCAGCAGCGTAGTACCAGACCAGTGGGGTGGGGCCAACGTCCTGACTTTC.

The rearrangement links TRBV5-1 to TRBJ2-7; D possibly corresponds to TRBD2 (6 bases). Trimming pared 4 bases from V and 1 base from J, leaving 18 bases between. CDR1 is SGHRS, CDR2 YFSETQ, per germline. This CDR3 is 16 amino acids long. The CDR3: CASSRIIGTPSYEQYF. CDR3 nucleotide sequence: TGCGCCAGCAGCCGGATCATAGGGACTCCATCCTACGAGCAGTACTTC.

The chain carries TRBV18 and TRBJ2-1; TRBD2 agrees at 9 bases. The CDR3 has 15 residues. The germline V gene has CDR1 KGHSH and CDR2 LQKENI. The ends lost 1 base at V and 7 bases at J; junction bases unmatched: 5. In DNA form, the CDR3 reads TGTGCCAGCTCACCACTAGCGGGAGTGTGGAATGAGCAGTTCTTC. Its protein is CASSPLAGVWNEQFF. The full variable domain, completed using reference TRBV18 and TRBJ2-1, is NAGVMQNPRHLVRRRGQEARLRCSPMKGHSHVYWYRQLPEEGLKFMVYLQKENIIDESGMPKERFSAEFPKEGPSILRIQQVVRGDSAAYFCASSPLAGVWNEQFFGPGTRLTVL.

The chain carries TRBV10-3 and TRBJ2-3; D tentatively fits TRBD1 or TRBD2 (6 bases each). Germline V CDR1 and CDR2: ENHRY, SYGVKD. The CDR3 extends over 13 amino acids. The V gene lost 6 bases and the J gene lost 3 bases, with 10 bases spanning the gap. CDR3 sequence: CAISEGGTDTQYF. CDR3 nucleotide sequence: TGTGCCATCAGCGAGGGGGGTACAGATACGCAGTATTTT.

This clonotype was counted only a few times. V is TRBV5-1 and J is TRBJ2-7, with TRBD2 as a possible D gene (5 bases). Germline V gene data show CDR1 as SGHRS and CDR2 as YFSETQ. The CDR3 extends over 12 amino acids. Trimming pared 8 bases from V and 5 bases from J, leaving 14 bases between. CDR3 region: CAREGEEDEQYF. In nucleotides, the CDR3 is TGCGCCAGAGAGGGTGAGGAGGACGAGCAGTACTTC.

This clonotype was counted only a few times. For the CDR3, the DNA is TGTGCCACCAGCAGAACCTCGCGGGGAGCGGGGACGCTATATTTGTACTTC. Protein: CATSRTSRGAGTLYLYF. The chain is built from TRBV15 and TRBJ2-7; 7 bases are shared with TRBD2. There are 17 residues in the CDR3. The V and J ends lost 2 bases and 12 bases, in that order; junction bases with no gene match: 22. CDR1 LNHNV and CDR2 YYDKDF come from the germline V gene (reference sequence). Full variable domain (outside the CDR3, taken from reference TRBV15 and TRBJ2-7): DAMVIQNPRYQVTQFGKPVTLSCSQTLNHNVMYWYQQKSSQAPKLLFHYYDKDFNNEADTPDNFQSRRPNTSFCFLDIRSPGLGDTAMYLCATSRTSRGAGTLYLYFGPGTRLTVT.

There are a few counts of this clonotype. DNA for the CDR3: TGTGCCAGCAGTCGACAGGGGAATAATGAAAAACTGTTTTTT. As protein: CASSRQGNNEKLFF. The V call is TRBV6-1, the J call TRBJ1-4; TRBD1 matches 8 bases. The ends lost 5 bases at V and 4 bases at J; junction bases unmatched: 3. The CDR3 contains 14 residues. Germline loops: CDR1 MNHNS, CDR2 SASEGT.